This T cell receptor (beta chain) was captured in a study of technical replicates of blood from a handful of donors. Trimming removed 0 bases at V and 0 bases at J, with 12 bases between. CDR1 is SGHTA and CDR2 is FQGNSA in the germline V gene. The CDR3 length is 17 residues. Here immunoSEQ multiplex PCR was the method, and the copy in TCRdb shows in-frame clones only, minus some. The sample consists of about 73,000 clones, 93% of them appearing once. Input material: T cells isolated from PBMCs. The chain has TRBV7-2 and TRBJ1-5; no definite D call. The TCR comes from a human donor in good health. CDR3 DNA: TGTGCCAGCAGCTTAGCTCGCCGGGGTCCTAGCAATCAGCCCCAGCATTTT. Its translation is CASSLARRGPSNQPQHF. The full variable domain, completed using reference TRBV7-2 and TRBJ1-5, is GAGVSQSPSNKVTEKGKDVELRCDPISGHTALYWYRQSLGQGLEFLIYFQGNSAPDKSGLPSDRFSAERTGGSVSTLTIQRTQQEDSAVYLCASSLARRGPSNQPQHFGDGTRLSIL.